A selection of T cell receptor beta chains follows, all from one sample in a study of cytomegalovirus exposure and HLA in healthy donors. Data came from immunoSEQ multiplex PCR; TCRdb stores just in-frame clones and leaves some out. The sample consists of 150,000 to 200,000 clones, more than 80% of them appearing once. The sequenced sample consisted of PBMCs. The receptors originated from a woman younger than 30 in good health and CMV-seropositive. Each CDR3 is given with its conserved first and last residue. The order of the fields is D gene, clone size, J gene, V gene, CDR3 protein, CDR3 DNA. D genes are given only for firm matches. Only part of the rows carry a size: once, few, many, or a class if the clone is expanded.

D: TRBD1; size: NA; J: TRBJ2-3; V: TRBV5-1; CDR3: CASSLTGQGAFTDTQYF; DNA: TGCGCCAGCAGCTTGACCGGACAGGGGGCTTTCACAGATACGCAGTATTTT
D: TRBD2; size: NA; J: TRBJ2-3; V: TRBV25-1; CDR3: CASSGLAGGLGTQYF; DNA: TGTGCCAGCAGTGGCCTAGCGGGAGGTTTGGGTACGCAGTATTTT
D: NA; size: NA; J: TRBJ1-1; V: TRBV4-2; CDR3: CASSPRGGADTEAFF; DNA: TGTGCCAGCAGCCCGCGGGGGGGGGCGGACACTGAAGCTTTCTTT
D: TRBD2; size: NA; J: TRBJ2-5; V: TRBV28; CDR3: CASSYLGLAEITQETQYF; DNA: TGTGCCAGCAGTTATTTAGGACTAGCGGAAATAACCCAAGAGACCCAGTACTTC
D: NA; size: NA; J: TRBJ2-1; V: TRBV23-1; CDR3: CASSQSESIRLGHEQFF; DNA: TGCGCCAGCAGTCAATCGGAAAGCATACGCCTGGGGCATGAGCAGTTCTTC
D: NA; size: once; J: TRBJ2-7; V: TRBV4-1; CDR3: CASSQDGGGPYEQYF; DNA: TGCGCCAGCAGCCAAGATGGCGGGGGCCCCTACGAGCAGTACTTC
D: TRBD2; size: NA; J: TRBJ2-5; V: TRBV15; CDR3: CATSRGEGSGAQWTQYF; DNA: TGTGCCACCAGCAGAGGGGAGGGCAGCGGCGCCCAATGGACCCAGTACTTC
D: NA; size: NA; J: TRBJ2-5; V: TRBV27; CDR3: CASSGLYAGETQYF; DNA: TGTGCCAGCAGCGGACTATACGCCGGGGAGACCCAGTACTTC
D: TRBD1; size: NA; J: TRBJ2-2; V: TRBV18; CDR3: CASSPRTGNTGELFF; DNA: TGTGCCAGCTCACCGAGGACAGGAAACACCGGGGAGCTGTTTTTT
D: NA; size: NA; J: TRBJ2-3; V: TRBV29-1; CDR3: CSVEPGPETQYF; DNA: TGCAGCGTTGAGCCAGGTCCAGAGACGCAGTATTTT
D: NA; size: NA; J: TRBJ1-3; V: TRBV28; CDR3: CASSFKGVGGNTIYF; DNA: TGTGCCAGCAGTTTTAAGGGGGTCGGTGGAAACACCATATATTTT
D: NA; size: once; J: TRBJ1-2; V: TRBV28; CDR3: CASSHSRGYTF; DNA: TGTGCCAGCAGCCACAGTCGGGGCTACACCTTC
D: NA; size: NA; J: TRBJ1-6; V: TRBV6-5; CDR3: CASSRQGNSPLHF; DNA: TGTGCCAGCAGCCGCCAGGGAAACTCACCCCTCCACTTT
D: TRBD2; size: NA; J: TRBJ2-3; V: TRBV7-6; CDR3: CASSLSFRGGDPSTDTQYF; DNA: TGTGCCAGCAGCTTATCGTTCCGGGGGGGGGACCCTAGCACAGATACGCAGTATTTT
D: TRBD2; size: NA; J: TRBJ2-1; V: TRBV27; CDR3: CASGLGVAGTSGLYNEQFF; DNA: TGTGCCAGCGGCCTCGGCGTAGCGGGGACTAGCGGGCTTTACAATGAGCAGTTCTTC
D: NA; size: NA; J: TRBJ2-5; V: TRBV11-2; CDR3: CASSLVPGETQYF; DNA: TGTGCCAGCAGCTTAGTGCCGGGGGAGACCCAGTACTTC
D: TRBD2; size: NA; J: TRBJ2-1; V: TRBV28; CDR3: CASTFSSREGPYNEQFF; DNA: TGTGCCAGCACCTTTTCTTCTCGGGAGGGCCCTTACAATGAGCAGTTCTTC
D: NA; size: NA; J: TRBJ1-2; V: TRBV20-1; CDR3: CSADRYGGYTF; DNA: TGCAGTGCCGACAGGTACGGTGGCTACACCTTC
D: TRBD1; size: NA; J: TRBJ1-2; V: TRBV11-1; CDR3: CASSLARDSPGSTGYTF; DNA: TGTGCCAGCAGCTTAGCGCGGGACAGTCCCGGATCTACTGGCTACACCTTC
D: TRBD1; size: NA; J: TRBJ1-1; V: TRBV11-2; CDR3: CASSARQGMNTEAFF; DNA: TGTGCCAGCAGCGCGAGACAGGGAATGAACACTGAAGCTTTCTTT
D: TRBD2; size: NA; J: TRBJ2-7; V: TRBV9; CDR3: CASSVGPLLTSGYEQYF; DNA: TGTGCCAGCAGCGTAGGCCCCCTGTTGACTAGCGGGTACGAGCAGTACTTC
D: NA; size: NA; J: TRBJ1-2; V: TRBV14; CDR3: CASSQDGGSYGYTF; DNA: TGTGCCAGCAGCCAAGACGGGGGGTCCTATGGCTACACCTTC
D: NA; size: NA; J: TRBJ2-7; V: TRBV7-9; CDR3: CASSFLSDSEQYF; DNA: TGTGCCAGCAGCTTCTTGTCCGACAGCGAGCAGTACTTC
D: NA; size: NA; J: TRBJ2-2; V: TRBV2; CDR3: CASMAGPSNTGELFF; DNA: TGTGCCAGCATGGCGGGGCCGTCGAACACCGGGGAGCTGTTTTTT
D: TRBD1; size: NA; J: TRBJ1-4; V: TRBV5-8; CDR3: CASSSGTGRTNEKLFF; DNA: TGTGCCAGCAGCTCCGGGACAGGGAGGACTAATGAAAAACTGTTTTTT
D: TRBD1; size: NA; J: TRBJ1-4; V: TRBV6-1; CDR3: CASSGRQGADPRATNEKLFF; DNA: TGTGCCAGCAGTGGGCGACAGGGGGCCGACCCACGGGCTACTAATGAAAAACTGTTTTTT
D: TRBD2; size: NA; J: TRBJ2-7; V: TRBV4-3; CDR3: CASSLGLAAAYEQYF; DNA: TGCGCCAGCAGCCTGGGGCTAGCGGCCGCCTACGAGCAGTACTTC
D: NA; size: NA; J: TRBJ2-1; V: TRBV28; CDR3: CASSRAESYNEQFF; DNA: TGTGCCAGCAGTCGCGCGGAGAGCTACAATGAGCAGTTCTTC